What follows are 20 T cell receptor beta chains derived from one specimen sequenced in a study of T cell responses to AZD1222 COVID-19 vaccine (dated by TCRdb to about 2021). The time point label for this specimen denotes: baseline before first vaccination. The library came from the immunoSEQ multiplex PCR assay. TCRdb took over this immuneACCESS table, retaining in-frame rearrangements with V and J assigned. Such tables are incomplete; in checked studies, under half of the missing clones stem from an unresolved V gene, and the remainder is unexplained. This sample is represented by roughly 180,000 clones; about 90% of them were singletons. The ten top clones hold 2.6% of the sample. The sample in question was peripheral blood, obtained on day 0 of AZD1222 vaccination. The receptor source for this set is an adult in good health.

The chain links TRBV28 to TRBJ1-4, with 8 bases identical to TRBD1. V dropped 5 bases and J dropped 11; count of bases not matched to a gene: 13. The V gene's germline CDR1 is MDHEN and CDR2 SYDVKM. The CDR3 spans 15 residues. CDR3 in DNA: TGTGCCAGCAGTCCCCCGGGACAGGAAGGTCGGAAACTGTTTTTT. Protein product: CASSPPGQEGRKLFF. The full variable domain, rest sourced from reference TRBV28 and TRBJ1-4, is DVKVTQSSRYLVKRTGEKVFLECVQDMDHENMFWYRQDPGLGLRLIYFSYDVKMKEKGDIPEGYSVSREKKERFSLILESASTNQTSMYLCASSPPGQEGRKLFFGSGTQLSVL.

CDR3 nucleotide sequence: TGTGCCAGCAGCTCCCAGTCAGGGACCACTGAAGCTTTCTTT. It yields the protein CASSSQSGTTEAFF. The chain uses TRBV7-2 and TRBJ1-1; TRBD1 might be the D (5 bases). Trimming shortened V by 4 bases and J by 4 bases, and 13 bases separated the two germline ends. The CDR3 has 14 amino acids. Germline V gene sequence: CDR1 SGHTA, CDR2 FQGNSA.

The gene calls are TRBV10-3 and TRBJ1-2; weak D call: TRBD1 (5 bases). Germline lookup yields CDR1 ENHRY and CDR2 SYGVKD. The V end was cut by 11 bases, the J end by 4 bases, with 23 bases between. The CDR3 contains 15 residues. The CDR3 DNA is TGTGCCCTCGGACGTCAAAGGGGCGAGGGCTATGGCTACACCTTC. It specifies CALGRQRGEGYGYTF.

CDR3 loop: CASSLDLATAEAFF. CDR3 DNA: TGTGCCAGCAGTTTAGATCTGGCCACCGCTGAAGCTTTCTTT. The V and J genes are TRBV28 and TRBJ1-1; D is unresolved. V was shortened by 2 bases and J by 6 bases, with 13 bases between the two germline ends. The germline CDR1 and CDR2 sequences are MDHEN and SYDVKM. This CDR3 spans 14 amino acids.

The chain joins TRBV11-3 to TRBJ2-5, with 9 bases matching TRBD2. The CDR3 has 15 amino acids. Losses at the gene ends were 5 bases for V and 2 bases for J; bases not matched to a gene: 6. Germline V CDR1 and CDR2: SGHNT, YENEEA. CDR3 DNA: TGTGCCAGCAGCCGTTTTGGACTAGCGCAAGAGACCCAGTACTTC. This sequence encodes CASSRFGLAQETQYF. Full variable domain (missing parts from reference TRBV11-3 and TRBJ2-5): EAGVVQSPRYKIIEKKQPVAFWCNPISGHNTLYWYLQNLGQGPELLIRYENEEAVDDSQLPKDRFSAERLKGVDSTLKIQPAELGDSAVYLCASSRFGLAQETQYFGPGTRLLVL.

The chain recombines TRBV19 with TRBJ2-3, with D possibly TRBD1 on 6 matching bases. Trimming cost V 4 bases and J 10 bases, with 15 bases left between them. CDR3 length: 13 residues. CDR1 is LNHDA and CDR2 is SQIVND in the germline V gene (reference sequence). The DNA for the CDR3 is TGTGCCAGTAGTACCGGCGGACAGATCTCGCAGTATTTT. Protein: CASSTGGQISQYF.

The chain recombines TRBV10-3 with TRBJ2-3, with D unclear. Germline V lookup: CDR1 ENHRY, CDR2 SYGVKD. The V gene lost 6 bases and the J gene lost 0 bases, with 16 bases spanning the gap. This CDR3 contains 16 residues. The chain's CDR3 is CAISHQAESSTDTQYF. The CDR3, as DNA: TGTGCCATCAGCCACCAGGCGGAGTCTAGCACAGATACGCAGTATTTT.

The chain couples TRBV6-5 to TRBJ2-7; D remains unclear. The CDR3 length is 13 residues. The V gene lost 8 bases and the J gene lost 2 bases, with 13 bases spanning the gap. Germline V gene lookup returns CDR1 MNHEY and CDR2 SVGAGI. CDR3 sequence reads: CASSTRGTYEQYF. DNA of the CDR3: TGTGCCAGCTCGACTCGCGGAACCTACGAGCAGTACTTC.

The rearrangement links TRBV5-1 to TRBJ1-1; tentative D call: TRBD1 (5 bases). Germline-derived CDR1 and CDR2 are SGHRS and YFSETQ. Between the trimmed V and J ends, which lost 7 bases and 1 base, there was a span of 14 bases. The CDR3 totals 14 residues. The CDR3 is CASAPGTANTEAFF. DNA of the CDR3: TGCGCCAGCGCCCCCGGGACGGCGAACACTGAAGCTTTCTTT.

This clone was observed once. V and J are TRBV4-2 and TRBJ2-7, with TRBD2 as a possible D gene (6 bases). The length of the CDR3 is 16 residues. Germline V gene sequence: CDR1 LGHNA, CDR2 YNFKEQ. Trimming took 4 bases from V and 1 from J, leaving 17 bases between them. The DNA for the CDR3 is TGTGCCAGCAGCCGAGGAGGGGTAGCGGCTTCCTACGAGCAGTACTTC. Its translation: CASSRGGVAASYEQYF.

This clone was seen once. At the DNA level, this CDR3 is encoded by other sequences in the same sample as well. The chain combines TRBV19 with TRBJ2-7; D gene unclear. The CDR3 length is 13 residues. V was pared by 3 bases and J by 1 base, with 7 bases between. The germline V gene has CDR1 LNHDA and CDR2 SQIVND (reference sequence). The DNA for the CDR3 is TGTGCCAGTAGTATTGGCAGTTCCTACGAGCAGTACTTC. Encoded protein: CASSIGSSYEQYF.

This clone was counted a few times. The chain recombines TRBV7-9 with TRBJ2-5; D unclear. The CDR3 is 13 residues long. Trimming left V 1 base short and J 5 bases short, with 8 bases between. Germline CDR1 reads SEHNR; CDR2 reads FQNEAQ (reference sequence). The CDR3 protein is CASSLVSGETQYF. Written as DNA, the CDR3 is TGTGCCAGCAGCTTAGTGTCCGGCGAGACCCAGTACTTC. Complete variable domain (other parts from reference TRBV7-9 and TRBJ2-5): DTGVSQNPRHKITKRGQNVTFRCDPISEHNRLYWYRQTLGQGPEFLTYFQNEAQLEKSRLLSDRFSAERPKGSFSTLEIQRTEQGDSAMYLCASSLVSGETQYFGPGTRLLVL.

This clone was recorded a few times. The DNA for the CDR3 is TGTGCCAGCAGCCTGACAGGGGTAGGGCAGCCCCAGCATTTT. It specifies CASSLTGVGQPQHF. The gene calls are TRBV3-1 (or the pseudogene TRBV3-2) and TRBJ1-5, with 8 bases fitting TRBD1. Germline V gene data show CDR1 as LGHDT and CDR2 as YNNKEL (reference sequence). The J segment lost 7 bases and the V segment lost 4 bases, leaving 6 bases of the junction unmatched. The CDR3 has 14 amino acids.

This clone was seen only a few times. This sequence joins TRBV3-1 (or the pseudogene TRBV3-2) and TRBJ1-4; D not certain. The germline gives CDR1 LGHDT, CDR2 YNNKEL (reference sequence). The CDR3 is made up of 11 amino acids. Trimming took 2 bases from V and 8 from J, leaving 3 bases between them. CDR3 DNA sequence: TGTGCCAGCAGCCAAACGGAAAAACTGTTTTTT. Translated: CASSQTEKLFF.

V and J are TRBV6-2 or TRBV6-3 and TRBJ2-7; the D is unclear. Trimming removed 2 bases at V and 2 bases at J, with 10 bases between. Looked up from germline, CDR1 is MNHEY and CDR2 is SVGEGT. CDR3 length: 14 residues. The CDR3 DNA reads TGTGCCAGCAGTTACCGGTCCGGAACCTACGAGCAGTACTTC. Protein product: CASSYRSGTYEQYF.

This clone has just one count. V is TRBV5-1 and J is TRBJ1-1; TRBD1 matches 7 bases. V gave up 0 bases and J gave up 12 bases; unmatched junction bases: 5. The CDR3 length is 12 residues. The V gene's germline CDR1 is SGHRS and CDR2 YFSETQ. Here the CDR3 reads CASSLDRGTPFF. In DNA form, the CDR3 reads TGCGCCAGCAGCTTGGACAGGGGCACGCCTTTCTTT.

V and J are TRBV6-5 and TRBJ2-7; TRBD2 matches 8 bases. V trimming: 4 bases; J trimming: 5 bases; junction bases outside the gene matches: 10. Germline V gene data show CDR1 as MNHEY and CDR2 as SVGAGI. The CDR3 length is 15 residues. The CDR3 DNA is TGTGCCAGCAGTTCGATGACCGGGACTAGGAACGAGCAGTACTTC. This encodes CASSSMTGTRNEQYF.

The chain combines TRBV6-5 with TRBJ2-1; 15 bases fit TRBD2. The trim removed 6 bases at V and 7 bases at J, leaving 4 bases unmatched. CDR3 size: 15 residues. Germline values: CDR1 MNHEY, CDR2 SVGAGI. In DNA form, the CDR3 reads TGTGCCAGCAGGGATGGGACTAGCGGGAGGAATGAGCAGTTCTTC. Translation gives CASRDGTSGRNEQFF.

The V and J genes are TRBV5-8 and TRBJ1-2, with 8 positions matching TRBD1. The J segment lost 3 bases and the V segment lost 4 bases, leaving 2 bases of the junction unmatched. The CDR3 covers 13 residues. Germline loops: CDR1 SGHTS, CDR2 YDEGEE. CDR3 sequence: CASSRDRHYGYTF. CDR3 DNA sequence: TGTGCCAGCAGCCGGGACAGGCACTATGGCTACACCTTC.

The rearrangement joins TRBV24-1 to TRBJ2-2, with a weak D call TRBD1 (6 bases). Per germline, CDR1 KGHDR and CDR2 SFDVKD. The CDR3 spans 16 residues. V was clipped by 4 bases and J by 0 bases, with 11 bases between them. The DNA for the CDR3 is TGTGCCACCAGTGAGGACAGTTTGACGAACACCGGGGAGCTGTTTTTT. Protein: CATSEDSLTNTGELFF.